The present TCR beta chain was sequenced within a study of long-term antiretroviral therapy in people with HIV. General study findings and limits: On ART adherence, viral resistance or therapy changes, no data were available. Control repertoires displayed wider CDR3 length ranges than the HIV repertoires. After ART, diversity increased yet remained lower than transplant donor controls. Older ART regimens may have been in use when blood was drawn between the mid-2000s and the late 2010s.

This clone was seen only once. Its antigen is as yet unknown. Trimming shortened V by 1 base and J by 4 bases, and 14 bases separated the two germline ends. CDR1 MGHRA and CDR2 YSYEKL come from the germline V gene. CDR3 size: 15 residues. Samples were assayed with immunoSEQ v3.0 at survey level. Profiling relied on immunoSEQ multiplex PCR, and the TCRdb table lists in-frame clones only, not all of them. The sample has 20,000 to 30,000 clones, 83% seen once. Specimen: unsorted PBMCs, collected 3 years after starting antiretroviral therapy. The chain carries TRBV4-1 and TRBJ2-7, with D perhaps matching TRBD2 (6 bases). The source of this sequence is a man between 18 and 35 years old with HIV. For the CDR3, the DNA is TGCGCCAGCAGCCAAGGGCGGGGTTTAAGTTACGAGCAGTACTTC. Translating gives CASSQGRGLSYEQYF.